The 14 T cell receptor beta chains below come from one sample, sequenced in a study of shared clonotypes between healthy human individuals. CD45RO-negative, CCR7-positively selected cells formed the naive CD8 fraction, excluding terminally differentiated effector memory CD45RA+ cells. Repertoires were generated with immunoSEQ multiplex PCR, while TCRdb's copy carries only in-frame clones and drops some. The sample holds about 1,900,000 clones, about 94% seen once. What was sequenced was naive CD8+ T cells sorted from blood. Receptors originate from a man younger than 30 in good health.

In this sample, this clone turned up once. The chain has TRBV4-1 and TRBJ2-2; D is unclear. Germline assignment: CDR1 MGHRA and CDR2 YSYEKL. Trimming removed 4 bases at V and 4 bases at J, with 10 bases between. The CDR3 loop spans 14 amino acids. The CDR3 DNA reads TGCGCCAGCAGCCCCGGAAGATCCACCGGGGAGCTGTTTTTT. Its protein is CASSPGRSTGELFF.

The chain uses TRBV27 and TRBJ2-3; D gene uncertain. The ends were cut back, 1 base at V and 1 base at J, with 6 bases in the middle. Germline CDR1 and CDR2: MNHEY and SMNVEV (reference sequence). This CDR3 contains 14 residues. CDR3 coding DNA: TGTGCCAGCAGTTTATTTGAGGGCACAGATACGCAGTATTTT. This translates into CASSLFEGTDTQYF.

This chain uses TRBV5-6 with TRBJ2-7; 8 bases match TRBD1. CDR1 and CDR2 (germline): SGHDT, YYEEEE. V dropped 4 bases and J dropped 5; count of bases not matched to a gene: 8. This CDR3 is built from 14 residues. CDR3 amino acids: CASSDPRGLDEQYF. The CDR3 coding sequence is TGTGCCAGCAGCGATCCCAGGGGGCTCGACGAGCAGTACTTC.

The CDR3 DNA sequence: TGTGCCAGCAGCCAATCGCCCTTGGGAGGCGAGACCCAGTACTTC. It codes for CASSQSPLGGETQYF. The chain couples TRBV16 to TRBJ2-5; a weak D match, TRBD2 (6 bases). Trimming stripped 0 bases from V and 5 bases from J, with 13 bases between. The germline CDR1 and CDR2 sequences are KGHSY and FQNENV. The CDR3 has 15 amino acids.

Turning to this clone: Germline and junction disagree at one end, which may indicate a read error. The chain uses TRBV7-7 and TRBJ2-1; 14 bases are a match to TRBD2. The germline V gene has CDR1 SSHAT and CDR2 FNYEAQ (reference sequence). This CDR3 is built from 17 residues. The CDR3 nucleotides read TGTGCTAGCAGCCAGGGGACTAGCGGGAGTCCCTACAATGAGCAGTTCTTC. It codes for CASSQGTSGSPYNEQFF.

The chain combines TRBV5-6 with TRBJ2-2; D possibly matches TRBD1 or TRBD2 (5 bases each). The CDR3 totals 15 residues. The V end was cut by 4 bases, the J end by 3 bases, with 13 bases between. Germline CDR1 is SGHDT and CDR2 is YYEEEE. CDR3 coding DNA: TGTGCCAGCAGCCCACGGGACGGGTACACCGGGGAGCTGTTTTTT. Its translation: CASSPRDGYTGELFF.

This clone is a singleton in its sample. The CDR3 sequence: CATSISESYEQYF. CDR3 DNA: TGTGCCACCTCGATTAGTGAATCCTACGAGCAGTACTTC. This sequence joins TRBV15 and TRBJ2-7; no definite D call. CDR1 is LNHNV and CDR2 is YYDKDF in the germline V gene (reference sequence). The CDR3 extends over 13 amino acids. Between the trimmed V and J ends, which lost 8 bases and 1 base, there was a span of 12 bases.

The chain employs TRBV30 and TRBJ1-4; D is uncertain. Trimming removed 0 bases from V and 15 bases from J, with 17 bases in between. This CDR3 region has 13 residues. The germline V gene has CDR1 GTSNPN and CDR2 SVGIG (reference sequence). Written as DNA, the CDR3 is TGTGCCTGGAGTGTACACGTCGGCGATGAAATGTTTTTT. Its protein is CAWSVHVGDEMFF.

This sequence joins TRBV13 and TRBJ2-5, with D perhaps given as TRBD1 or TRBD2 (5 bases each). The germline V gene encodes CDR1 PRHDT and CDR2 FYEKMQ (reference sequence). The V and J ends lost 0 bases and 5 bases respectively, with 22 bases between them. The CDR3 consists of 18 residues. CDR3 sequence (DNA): TGTGCCAGCAGCTTAGGCCCCGGTACCGGGGCCCCGAGGGAGACCCAGTACTTC. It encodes CASSLGPGTGAPRETQYF.

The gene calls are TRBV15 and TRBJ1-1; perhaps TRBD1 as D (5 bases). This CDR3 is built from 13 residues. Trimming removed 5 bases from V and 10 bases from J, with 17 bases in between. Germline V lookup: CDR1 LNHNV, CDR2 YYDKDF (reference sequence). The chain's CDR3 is CATSSLGGERAFF. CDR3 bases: TGTGCCACCAGCTCCCTGGGGGGAGAGCGAGCTTTCTTT.

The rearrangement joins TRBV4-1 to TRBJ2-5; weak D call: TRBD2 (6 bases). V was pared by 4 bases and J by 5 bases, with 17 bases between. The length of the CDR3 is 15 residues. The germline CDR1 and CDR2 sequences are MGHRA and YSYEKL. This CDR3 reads CASSREDGAGETQYF. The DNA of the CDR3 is TGCGCCAGCAGCCGGGAGGACGGGGCGGGGGAGACCCAGTACTTC.

The CDR3 sequence is CASSIKTSGRLDTQYF. The DNA of the CDR3 is TGTGCCAGTAGTATAAAGACTAGCGGGAGGTTAGATACGCAGTATTTT. The chain links TRBV19 to TRBJ2-3; the match to TRBD2 covers 13 bases. Germline V CDR1 and CDR2: LNHDA, SQIVND (reference sequence). The CDR3 is 16 residues long. J gave up 5 bases and V 2 bases, and 4 bases lay outside the gene matches. The full variable domain, rest sourced from reference TRBV19 and TRBJ2-3, is DGGITQSPKYLFRKEGQNVTLSCEQNLNHDAMYWYRQDPGQGLRLIYYSQIVNDFQKGDIAEGYSVSREKKESFPLTVTSAQKNPTAFYLCASSIKTSGRLDTQYFGPGTRLTVL.

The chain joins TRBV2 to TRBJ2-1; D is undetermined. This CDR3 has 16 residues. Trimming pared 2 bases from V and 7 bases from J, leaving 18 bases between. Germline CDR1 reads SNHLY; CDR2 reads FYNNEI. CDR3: CASSERVRVSGNEQFF. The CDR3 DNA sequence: TGTGCCAGCAGTGAACGGGTACGGGTATCCGGGAATGAGCAGTTCTTC.

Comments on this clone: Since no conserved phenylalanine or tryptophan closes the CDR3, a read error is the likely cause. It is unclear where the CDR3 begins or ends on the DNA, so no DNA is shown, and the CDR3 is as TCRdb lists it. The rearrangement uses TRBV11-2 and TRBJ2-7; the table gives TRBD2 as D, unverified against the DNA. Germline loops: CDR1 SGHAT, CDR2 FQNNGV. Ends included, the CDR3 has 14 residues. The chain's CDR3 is CASSKPGLAGLSAL.